This T cell receptor beta chain stems from a study of T cells in Graves' hyperthyroidism and ophthalmopathy. On the study more broadly: Any treatment followed the collection of peripheral blood at initial diagnosis. Points from the study as a whole: Researchers found most expanded thyroid clonotypes above 0.001 in blood as well.

It was RNA transcripts that yielded the amplified TCR beta CDR3 regions. In the first-round RT-PCR of the TCR CDR3, the HTBI primer set was used. MiXCR, applied by TCRdb to the multiplex PCR reads, yields one record per CDR3 protein. The data hold 700,000 to 850,000 distinct CDR3 sequences, with just over 35% observed a single time. With respect to this clonotype: Its antigen is not known.

This CDR3 spans 14 amino acids. V was shortened by 5 bases and J by 5 bases, with 15 bases between the two germline ends. CDR1 and CDR2 (germline): DFQATT, SNEGSKA (reference sequence). The V gene is TRBV20-1, the J gene TRBJ1-4; D not resolved. The receptor comes from a woman in her thirties or forties with Graves' hyperthyroidism. The source material was blood. CDR3: CSAGNGVANEKLFF. The DNA of the CDR3 is TGCAGTGCTGGCAACGGGGTAGCAAATGAAAAACTGTTTTTT.